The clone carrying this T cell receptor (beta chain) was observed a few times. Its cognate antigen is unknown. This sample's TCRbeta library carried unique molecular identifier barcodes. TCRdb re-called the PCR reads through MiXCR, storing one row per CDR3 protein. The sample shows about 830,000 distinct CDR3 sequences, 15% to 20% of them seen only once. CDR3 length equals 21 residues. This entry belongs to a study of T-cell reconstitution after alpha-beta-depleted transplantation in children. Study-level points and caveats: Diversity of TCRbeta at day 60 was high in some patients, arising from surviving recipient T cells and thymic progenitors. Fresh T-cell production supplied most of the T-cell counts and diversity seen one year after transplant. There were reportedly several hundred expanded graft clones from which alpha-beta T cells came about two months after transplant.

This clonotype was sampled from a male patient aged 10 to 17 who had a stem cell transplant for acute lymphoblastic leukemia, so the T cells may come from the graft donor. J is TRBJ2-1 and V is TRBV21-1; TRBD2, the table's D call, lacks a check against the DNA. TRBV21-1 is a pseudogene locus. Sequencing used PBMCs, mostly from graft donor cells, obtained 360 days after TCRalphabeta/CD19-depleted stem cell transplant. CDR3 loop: CASSSTPGLAGGSLIRNEQFF. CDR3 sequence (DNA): TGTGCCAGCAGCAGTACCCCGGGACTAGCGGGAGGCTCGTTAATTAGGAATGAGCAGTTCTTC.